This T cell receptor (beta chain) was identified during a study of T cells in Graves' hyperthyroidism and ophthalmopathy. Study-wide context: Peripheral blood was taken when the disease was first diagnosed, before any treatment began.

Germline CDR1 MGHDK, CDR2 SYGVNS. This CDR3 comprises 16 residues. Trimming shortened V by 1 base and J by 7 bases, and 17 bases separated the two germline ends. Amplification of TCR beta CDR3 regions used RNA as the template. A set of HTBI primers served as the primers for a first-round RT-PCR of the TCR CDR3. TCRdb re-called the multiplex PCR reads with MiXCR, one entry per CDR3 protein. The sample has roughly 800,000 distinct CDR3 sequences, around 38% seen once. Stable Graves' hyperthyroidism meant no ophthalmopathy progression within 18 months. The sequence came from a man aged 18 to 29 with Graves' hyperthyroidism. This chain uses TRBV25-1 with TRBJ1-5, with D unresolved. The sequencing sample was made of blood. The CDR3 region is CASSESGGPSRQPQHF. The CDR3 DNA is TGTGCCAGCAGTGAATCCGGAGGTCCGAGCAGACAGCCCCAGCATTTT. The variable domain in full, with the rest retrieved from reference TRBV25-1 and TRBJ1-5, is EADIYQTPRYLVIGTGKKITLECSQTMGHDKMYWYQQDPGMELHLIHYSYGVNSTEKGDLSSESTVSRIRTEHFPLTLESARPSHTSQYLCASSESGGPSRQPQHFGDGTRLSIL.